This T cell receptor (beta chain) came from a study of PD-1 blockade in classical Hodgkin lymphoma. Across the study: Every 2 weeks, patients got 3 mg/kg intravenous nivolumab.

With no exception, relapse followed autologous stem cell transplantation in all patients, and brentuximab vedotin exposure varied. Classification of best responses gave complete response, partial response or progressive disease. General study results and limits: With respect to the repertoire differences, their causes, possibly disease activity or prior therapy, remain undefined.

V lost 7 bases, J lost 8 bases, and 11 bases lay in between. CDR3 length: 10 amino acids. Germline CDR1 reads SQVTM; CDR2 reads ANQGSEA. Data came from immunoSEQ multiplex PCR; TCRdb stores just in-frame clones and leaves some out. The table shows about 110,000 clones, with nearly 90% occurring only once. About this clone: Its antigen is as yet unknown.

Here the sequenced sample was peripheral blood mononuclear cells (PBMCs), taken before the second cycle of nivolumab. The chain employs TRBV29-1 and TRBJ1-1; D not certain. This receptor was identified in a human donor with classical Hodgkin lymphoma. DNA for the CDR3: TGCAGCGCTGACCGGGCGGAAGCTTTCTTT. Translation: CSADRAEAFF.